The source of this TCR beta chain is a study of early T cells in non-severe SARS-CoV-2 infection. Overall study context: Whole-blood bulk RNA, unsorted, was sequenced, and chains were unpaired.

Germline CDR1 reads LNHDA; CDR2 reads SQIVND (reference sequence). V dropped 4 bases and J dropped 2 bases, with 5 bases sitting between them. The CDR3 loop spans 12 amino acids. Each CDR3 protein is one row after TCRdb ran MiXCR on the 5' RACE reads. In the table there are tens of thousands of distinct CDR3 sequences, roughly 16% of which are singletons. The chain combines TRBV19 with TRBJ2-5; no firm D call. The sequencing used whole blood, collected at baseline. The sequence was obtained from an adult who was a healthcare worker with PCR-confirmed SARS-CoV-2 infection or an uninfected control (not recorded which). CDR3 DNA: TGTGCCAGTAGTAGGAAACAAGAGACCCAGTACTTC. The encoded protein is CASSRKQETQYF.